The 23 T cell receptor beta chains below come from one sample, sequenced in a study of CD8 T cells in Susac syndrome. It was with random hexamers that roughly 0.5 to 1 ug RNA was reverse transcribed. TCRdb fed the immunoSEQ multiplex PCR reads into MiXCR, producing one record per CDR3 protein. Of 150,000 to 200,000 distinct CDR3 sequences detected, 95% appear once; the ten largest clones hold around 0.16%. Material: CD8+ T cells from PBMCs. The receptors come from a human donor with Susac syndrome.

This chain links TRBV5-5 with TRBJ2-7; 8 bases line up with TRBD2. CDR3 length: 16 amino acids. Germline assignment: CDR1 SGHKS and CDR2 YYEKEE (reference sequence). Trimming cost V 2 bases and J 3 bases; bases outside gene matches: 10. CDR3: CASSFEEAGELYEQYF. CDR3 bases: TGTGCCAGCAGCTTTGAAGAAGCGGGAGAACTCTACGAGCAGTACTTC.

This chain links TRBV13 with TRBJ2-7; 7 nucleotides line up with TRBD2. The CDR3 loop spans 14 amino acids. CDR1 is PRHDT and CDR2 is FYEKMQ in the germline V gene (reference sequence). Germline trimming cut 5 bases from V and 7 bases from J; bases unmatched to any gene: 11. CDR3 in amino acids: CASSPSWERGEQYF. CDR3 coding DNA: TGTGCCAGCAGCCCCTCCTGGGAGCGGGGTGAGCAGTACTTC.

The V gene is TRBV25-1, the J gene TRBJ2-7; D unresolved. CDR1 is MGHDK and CDR2 is SYGVNS in the germline V gene. V shed 3 bases and J shed 0 bases, with 6 bases lying between them. The CDR3 contains 13 residues. The CDR3 is CASSDQISYEQYF. The CDR3 DNA reads TGTGCCAGCAGTGACCAGATCTCCTACGAGCAGTACTTC.

The V and J genes are TRBV19 and TRBJ1-2; 8 positions match TRBD1. After removal of 3 bases from V and 3 bases from J, the junction contained 6 bases not matched to a gene. The CDR3 is made up of 15 amino acids. Looked up from germline, CDR1 is LNHDA and CDR2 is SQIVND (reference sequence). CDR3 loop: CASSIGQGWDYGYTF. As DNA, the CDR3 is TGTGCCAGTAGTATCGGACAGGGATGGGACTATGGCTACACCTTC.

The V call is TRBV13, the J call TRBJ2-7; D is unclear. CDR1 is PRHDT, CDR2 FYEKMQ, per germline (reference sequence). Trimming shortened V by 0 bases and J by 6 bases, and 12 bases separated the two germline ends. This CDR3 is built from 14 residues. CDR3 nucleotide sequence: TGTGCCAGCAGCTTAGGTCCTCCGGAAAGCGAGCAGTACTTC. Translation: CASSLGPPESEQYF.

The genes are TRBV30 and TRBJ2-6; weak D call: TRBD2 (6 bases). This CDR3 region has 17 residues. The germline gives CDR1 GTSNPN, CDR2 SVGIG (reference sequence). With 3 bases removed from V and 0 bases from J, the gap between germline ends came to 15 bases. Written as DNA, the CDR3 is TGTGCCTGGAGCGGGAGCAGGGTCGACTCTGGGGCCAACGTCCTGACTTTC. Translating it yields CAWSGSRVDSGANVLTF.

This chain uses TRBV14 with TRBJ2-7; weak D call: TRBD1 (5 bases). This CDR3 has 12 residues. CDR1 and CDR2 (germline): SGHDN, FVKESK. V shed 10 bases and J shed 8 bases, with 18 bases lying between them. CDR3 in DNA: TGTGCCACCTCCCCTAAAGGGGCCAAGCAGTACTTC. Amino acid sequence: CATSPKGAKQYF.

The V and J genes are TRBV20-1 and TRBJ1-1; 10 bases agree with TRBD1. V trimming: 2 bases; J trimming: 6 bases; junction bases outside the gene matches: 9. This CDR3 is 15 amino acids long. Germline V lookup: CDR1 DFQATT, CDR2 SNEGSKA (reference sequence). Here the CDR3 reads CSARLSGQGVPEAFF. DNA of the CDR3: TGCAGTGCTAGATTAAGCGGACAGGGGGTTCCTGAAGCTTTCTTT.

The chain links TRBV5-1 to TRBJ2-5; no reliable D call. Germline V gene sequence: CDR1 SGHRS, CDR2 YFSETQ. Trimming shortened V by 0 bases and J by 9 bases, and 12 bases separated the two germline ends. This CDR3 is built from 13 residues. The CDR3 DNA reads as TGCGCCAGCAGCTTGGAGGTAGGCCGGGCCCAGTACTTC. Protein product: CASSLEVGRAQYF.

The V and J genes are TRBV6-5 and TRBJ1-1; tentative D call: TRBD1 (5 bases). The CDR3 consists of 13 residues. Germline V gene lookup returns CDR1 MNHEY and CDR2 SVGAGI. Trimming removed 5 bases from V and 1 base from J, with 8 bases in between. CDR3 sequence: CASSRQKNTEAFF. For the CDR3, the DNA is TGTGCCAGCAGTAGACAGAAGAACACTGAAGCTTTCTTT.

The gene calls are TRBV27 and TRBJ2-7; D uncertain. Germline values: CDR1 MNHEY, CDR2 SMNVEV (reference sequence). The CDR3 consists of 13 residues. Trimming removed 3 bases from V and 2 bases from J, with 8 bases in between. The CDR3 DNA reads TGTGCCAGCAGTTTGCGGTTAACCTACGAGCAGTACTTC. Amino acid sequence: CASSLRLTYEQYF.

The genes are TRBV7-3 and TRBJ1-1; D is uncertain. Germline V gene lookup returns CDR1 SGHTA and CDR2 FQGTGA. Trimming removed 0 bases at V and 2 bases at J, with 7 bases between. CDR3 length equals 14 residues. This CDR3 reads CASSLTYGNTEAFF. The CDR3 nucleotides read TGTGCCAGCAGCTTAACGTATGGTAACACTGAAGCTTTCTTT.

The chain employs TRBV28 and TRBJ2-7; maybe TRBD1 (5 bases). Germline lookup yields CDR1 MDHEN and CDR2 SYDVKM. The CDR3 sequence is 15 residues long. V lost 4 bases and J 4 bases, leaving 17 bases between the germline ends. CDR3 DNA: TGTGCCAGCAGTTCATTAGGGGAAATGGGATACGAGCAGTACTTC. It specifies CASSSLGEMGYEQYF. Filled out from reference TRBV28 and TRBJ2-7, the complete variable domain reads DVKVTQSSRYLVKRTGEKVFLECVQDMDHENMFWYRQDPGLGLRLIYFSYDVKMKEKGDIPEGYSVSREKKERFSLILESASTNQTSMYLCASSSLGEMGYEQYFGPGTRLTVT.

This chain connects TRBV6-5 to TRBJ2-3; D could derive from TRBD1 or TRBD2 (5 bases each). This CDR3 is built from 15 residues. The germline CDR1 and CDR2 sequences are MNHEY and SVGAGI. With 5 bases removed from V and 5 bases from J, the gap between germline ends came to 17 bases. CDR3 in DNA: TGTGCCAGCAGTCCCCGGACCGAGGGGAGAGATACGCAGTATTTT. Its protein product is CASSPRTEGRDTQYF.

The rearrangement joins TRBV4-1 to TRBJ2-1; D unclear. The CDR3 contains 12 residues. Germline CDR1 MGHRA, CDR2 YSYEKL. The ends were cut back, 2 bases at V and 7 bases at J, with 6 bases in the middle. DNA of the CDR3: TGCGCCAGCAGCCAATTGGTGAATGAGCAGTTCTTC. Amino acids: CASSQLVNEQFF.

J is TRBJ2-1 and V is TRBV28; D gene ambiguous. This CDR3 spans 13 amino acids. The germline gives CDR1 MDHEN, CDR2 SYDVKM. CDR3 in DNA: TGTGGTGCCGGGCCTAGCTCCTACAATGAGCAGTTCTTC. Its translation: CGAGPSSYNEQFF.

In nucleotides, the CDR3 is TGTGCCAGCAGCCAACTGACAGTCTCGACAGCAAACACTGAAGCTTTCTTT. Translation: CASSQLTVSTANTEAFF. The chain combines TRBV3-1 with TRBJ1-1; D perhaps matches TRBD1 (5 bases). Germline V gene data show CDR1 as LGHDT and CDR2 as YNNKEL (reference sequence). The CDR3 is 17 amino acids. With 2 bases removed from V and 2 bases from J, the gap between germline ends came to 18 bases.

J is TRBJ2-7 and V is TRBV29-1, with 8 bases matching TRBD2. The V gene end was trimmed by 6 bases and the J gene end by 2 bases; junction bases not matched to a gene: 6. Germline V CDR1 and CDR2: SQVTM, ANQGSEA. The CDR3 is 13 amino acids. CDR3 DNA sequence: TGCAGCGTAACTAGCGGCCTAGCCTACGAGCAGTACTTC. Amino acids: CSVTSGLAYEQYF.

The V gene is TRBV11-3, the J gene TRBJ2-5; D ambiguous. The germline V gene has CDR1 SGHNT and CDR2 YENEEA. Between the trimmed V and J ends, which lost 0 bases and 5 bases, there was a span of 7 bases. This CDR3 region has 13 residues. The CDR3 bases are TGTGCCAGCAGCTTAGACCGGTGGGAGACCCAGTACTTC. Translation gives CASSLDRWETQYF. Supplemented by reference TRBV11-3 and TRBJ2-5, the full variable domain reads EAGVVQSPRYKIIEKKQPVAFWCNPISGHNTLYWYLQNLGQGPELLIRYENEEAVDDSQLPKDRFSAERLKGVDSTLKIQPAELGDSAVYLCASSLDRWETQYFGPGTRLLVL.

J is TRBJ2-1 and V is TRBV11-2; D might be TRBD1 (5 bases). Deletions cut 5 bases from V and 8 bases from J, with 13 bases between. The germline V gene encodes CDR1 SGHAT and CDR2 FQNNGV. This CDR3 has 13 residues. The CDR3 spells CASSPQWGDEQFF. The CDR3 region has the DNA TGTGCCAGCAGCCCCCAGTGGGGCGATGAGCAGTTCTTC.

Here the CDR3 DNA reads TGTGCCAGCAGCTTAAATGTAGGGGGCCTGAACACTGAAGCTTTCTTT. Protein product: CASSLNVGGLNTEAFF. V usage is TRBV13 and J usage is TRBJ1-1; 7 bases map to TRBD1. The J segment lost 0 bases and the V segment lost 2 bases, leaving 6 bases of the junction unmatched. The CDR3 has 16 amino acids. Per the germline V gene, CDR1 is PRHDT and CDR2 is FYEKMQ (reference sequence).

The genes are TRBV20-1 and TRBJ1-1, with 10 bases lining up with TRBD1. Losses at the gene ends were 5 bases for V and 4 bases for J; bases not matched to a gene: 10. Germline V lookup: CDR1 DFQATT, CDR2 SNEGSKA (reference sequence). This CDR3 contains 15 residues. The CDR3 loop reads CSALPGTGVGTEAFF. CDR3 DNA: TGCAGTGCTCTACCCGGGACAGGGGTCGGCACTGAAGCTTTCTTT.

This clonotype was detected once. This rearrangement joins TRBV12-3 or TRBV12-4 to TRBJ1-5; TRBD1 is a possible D gene (6 bases). The CDR3 has 14 residues. V was clipped by 6 bases and J by 0 bases, with 9 bases between them. This chain's CDR3 is CASRRQDSNQPQHF. CDR3 sequence (DNA): TGTGCCAGCAGAAGACAGGATAGCAATCAGCCCCAGCATTTT.